These T cell receptor beta chains were read from a single sample in a study of control samples from healthy donors and cancer patients. The repertoire was sequenced with immunoSEQ multiplex PCR; TCRdb's copy has only in-frame clones and lacks some. The sample holds some 130,000 clones, 80% to 95% seen once. Sequenced sample: blood. The source of these receptors is a man aged 40-49 years in good health. CDR3s include the opening cysteine and the closing phenylalanine or tryptophan. Fields, in order: J gene, V gene, D gene, CDR3 protein, CDR3 DNA. A D gene is named only where the DNA matches it firmly.

>TRBJ2-2|TRBV5-1|TRBD2
CASSLTGGDTGELFF
TGCGCCAGCAGCTTGACGGGGGGGGATACCGGGGAGCTGTTTTTT
>TRBJ1-2|TRBV5-1|TRBD1
CASSEDRVGNYGYTF
TGCGCCAGCAGCGAGGACAGGGTGGGTAACTATGGCTACACCTTC
>TRBJ1-1|TRBV29-1|-
CSVDRGTEAFF
TGCAGCGTTGACAGGGGCACTGAAGCTTTCTTT
>TRBJ2-3|TRBV5-1|-
CASSLGLAALVDTQYF
TGCGCCAGCAGCTTGGGGTTAGCGGCACTGGTAGATACGCAGTATTTT
>TRBJ1-2|TRBV6-1|-
CASSEAGLYGYTF
TGTGCCAGCAGTGAAGCAGGGTTATATGGCTACACCTTC
>TRBJ1-5|TRBV11-1|-
CASSPQPSGPQHF
TGTGCCAGCAGCCCGCAGCCTTCGGGGCCCCAGCATTTT
>TRBJ2-5|TRBV20-1|-
CSVDKETQYF
TGCAGTGTTGATAAAGAGACCCAGTACTTC
>TRBJ2-3|TRBV2|-
CASKGDQDTQYF
TGTGCCAGCAAAGGGGACCAAGATACGCAGTATTTT
>TRBJ1-3|TRBV3-1/TRBV3-2|-
CASSLRGSGNTIYF
TGTGCCAGCAGCCTGAGGGGTTCTGGAAACACCATATATTTT
>TRBJ1-2|TRBV27|TRBD1
CASSLSPGQGMRTF
TGTGCCAGCAGTTTATCCCCGGGACAGGGTATGCGCACCTTC
>TRBJ1-1|TRBV2|-
CASSPTGLLAFF
TGTGCCAGCAGTCCAACCGGCCTATTAGCTTTCTTT
>TRBJ2-5|TRBV5-1|-
CASSLGFQGRSETQYF
TGCGCCAGCAGCTTGGGATTTCAGGGGAGGTCAGAGACCCAGTACTTC
>TRBJ1-2|TRBV25-1|-
CASSRGFGYTF
TGTGCCAGCAGTCGCGGGTTTGGCTACACCTTC
>TRBJ1-1|TRBV27|-
CASSLQGNTEAFF
TGTGCCAGCAGTTTACAGGGGAACACTGAAGCTTTCTTT
>TRBJ1-1|TRBV19|TRBD1
CASSIGGQGANTEAFF
TGTGCCAGTAGTATAGGGGGCCAGGGGGCGAACACTGAAGCTTTCTTT
>TRBJ1-5|TRBV27|-
CASSWAKNQPQHF
TGTGCCAGCAGTTGGGCAAAGAATCAGCCCCAGCATTTT
>TRBJ2-1|TRBV5-1|-
CASSLGNEQFF
TGCGCCAGCAGCCTGGGGAATGAGCAGTTCTTC
>TRBJ2-5|TRBV2|TRBD2
CASSEGTRGETQYF
TGTGCCAGCAGCGAGGGGACTAGGGGGGAGACCCAGTACTTC
>TRBJ2-3|TRBV5-4|-
CASSRVTDTQYF
TGTGCCAGCAGCCGCGTCACAGATACGCAGTATTTT
>TRBJ1-5|TRBV6-5|TRBD1
CASRLTGEQPQHF
TGTGCCAGCAGATTAACAGGGGAACAGCCCCAGCATTTT
>TRBJ1-2|TRBV6-5|-
CASRISRGAYGYTF
TGTGCCAGCAGGATCAGCCGTGGGGCCTATGGCTACACCTTC
>TRBJ1-1|TRBV6-5|TRBD1
CASRTGKNTEAFF
TGTGCCAGCAGGACAGGGAAGAACACTGAAGCTTTCTTT
>TRBJ1-1|TRBV27|-
CASSPPRRVFAEAFF
TGTGCCAGCAGTCCCCCGCGGAGGGTATTCGCTGAAGCTTTCTTT
>TRBJ1-5|TRBV2|TRBD1
CASRTTGASQGQPQHF
TGTGCCAGCAGGACCACAGGGGCAAGTCAAGGTCAGCCCCAGCATTTT
>TRBJ1-2|TRBV5-1|-
CASSRGTTDGYTF
TGCGCCAGCAGCCGAGGGACAACGGATGGCTACACCTTC
>TRBJ2-5|TRBV18|TRBD2
CASSPSPPSGGAKRSETQYF
TGTGCCAGCTCACCAAGCCCTCCTAGCGGGGGGGCTAAGAGGAGCGAGACCCAGTACTTC